The clone carrying this T cell receptor beta chain was recorded once. Its antigen is unknown. The V and J ends lost 5 bases and 13 bases respectively, with 12 bases between them. CDR3 size: 12 residues. From germline, CDR1 is SGHTA and CDR2 FQGNSA. Data came from immunoSEQ multiplex PCR; TCRdb stores just in-frame clones and leaves some out. Among some 130,000 clones listed, 90% to 95% were seen once. These data originate in a study of T cell responses to AZD1222 COVID-19 vaccine. Study background: Whether given at about 4 or about 12 weeks, second doses were pooled. Points from the study as a whole: Clonal diversity may have been underestimated in mostly white British donors. Seropositivity was recorded at baseline in only a handful of AZD1222 recipients.

The gene calls are TRBV7-2 and TRBJ1-6; unclear D gene. This receptor was obtained from an adult in good health. Sequences were derived from peripheral blood, sampled on day 0 of AZD1222 vaccination. The CDR3 DNA follows: TGTGCCAGCAGCCCATATGGTAATCCCCTCCACTTT. Translation gives CASSPYGNPLHF.